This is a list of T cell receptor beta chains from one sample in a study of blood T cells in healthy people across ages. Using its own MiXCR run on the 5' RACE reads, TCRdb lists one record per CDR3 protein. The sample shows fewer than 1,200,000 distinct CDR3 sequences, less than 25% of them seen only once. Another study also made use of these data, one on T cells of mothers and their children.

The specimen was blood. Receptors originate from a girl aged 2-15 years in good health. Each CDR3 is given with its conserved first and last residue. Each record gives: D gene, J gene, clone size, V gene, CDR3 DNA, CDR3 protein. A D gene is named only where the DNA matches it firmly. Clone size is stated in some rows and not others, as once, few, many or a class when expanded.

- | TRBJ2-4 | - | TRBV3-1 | TGTGCCAGCAGCCCCGAAAGGTGGGAGAATATAGCCAAAAACATTCAGTACTTC | CASSPERWENIAKNIQYF
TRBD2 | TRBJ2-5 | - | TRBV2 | TGTGCCAGCAGGGGGACTAGCGGGACAAAGACCCAGTACTTC | CASRGTSGTKTQYF
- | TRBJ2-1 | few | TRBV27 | TGTGCCAGCAGTTCCTTCATGAATGAGCAGTTCTTC | CASSSFMNEQFF
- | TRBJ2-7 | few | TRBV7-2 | TGTGCCAGCAGCTTAGAACAGGCTCGCGAGCAGTACTTC | CASSLEQAREQYF
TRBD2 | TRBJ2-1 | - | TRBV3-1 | TGTGCCAGCAGCCATATGACTAGCGGGAGTCAGCAGTTCTTC | CASSHMTSGSQQFF
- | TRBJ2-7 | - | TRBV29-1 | TGCAGCGTTGAATCCGCGGGATTCTCGGGGGAGCAGTACTTC | CSVESAGFSGEQYF
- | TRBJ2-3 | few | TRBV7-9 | TGTGCCAGCAGCTTGGCGGACTCCCCCACAGATACGCAGTATTTT | CASSLADSPTDTQYF
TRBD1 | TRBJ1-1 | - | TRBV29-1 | TGCAGCGTTTACAGGGGAGGTGAAGCTTTCTTT | CSVYRGGEAFF
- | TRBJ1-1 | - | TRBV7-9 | TGTGCCAGCACCTTCCCAGCCGGGAGCACTGAAGCTTTCTTT | CASTFPAGSTEAFF
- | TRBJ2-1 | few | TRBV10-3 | TGTGCCATCAGTGATAGAGAACACAATGAGCAGTTCTTC | CAISDREHNEQFF
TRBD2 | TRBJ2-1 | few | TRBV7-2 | TGTGCCAGCAGCTTCCTGACTAGCGGAACTAACAATGAGCAGTTCTTC | CASSFLTSGTNNEQFF
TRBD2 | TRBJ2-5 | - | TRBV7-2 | TGTGCCAGCAGCTTTAGCGGGGGGACCCAAGAGACCCAGTACTTC | CASSFSGGTQETQYF
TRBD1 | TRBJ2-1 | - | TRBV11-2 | TGTGCCAGCAGCCTCGGGACAGACCTCAATGAGCAGTTCTTC | CASSLGTDLNEQFF
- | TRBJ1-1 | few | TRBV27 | TGTGCCAGCAGTTTTCTTGGCGGGGACACTGAAGCTTTCTTT | CASSFLGGDTEAFF
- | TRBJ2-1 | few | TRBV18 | TGTGCCAGCTCACCCGCCCCCGACTACAATGAGCAGTTCTTC | CASSPAPDYNEQFF
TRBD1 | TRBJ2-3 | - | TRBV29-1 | TGCAGCGTTGAGTTTTTAGGACAGGGTGCAGATACGCAGTATTTT | CSVEFLGQGADTQYF
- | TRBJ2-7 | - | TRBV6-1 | TGTGCCAGCAGTGGGGGGGGGCTTCTAACCTACGAGCAGTACTTC | CASSGGGLLTYEQYF
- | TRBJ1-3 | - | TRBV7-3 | TGTGCCAGCAGCTTAACGGGAATCCCTGGAAACACCATATATTTT | CASSLTGIPGNTIYF
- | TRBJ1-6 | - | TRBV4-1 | TGCGCCAGCAGCCAAGAAGTGATAGGTGTACCCCTCCACTTT | CASSQEVIGVPLHF
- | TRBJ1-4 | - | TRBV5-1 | TGCGCCAGCAGCTTGGTGCAGAATGAAAAACTGTTTTTT | CASSLVQNEKLFF
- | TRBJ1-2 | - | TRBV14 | TGTGCCAGCAGCCAAGATTGGAGACCGGGGGGCTACACCTTC | CASSQDWRPGGYTF
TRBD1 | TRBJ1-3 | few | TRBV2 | TGTGCCAGCAGTGTACCCGAAGACAGGGGGCCAAGTCGGTCTTCTGGAAACACCATATATTTT | CASSVPEDRGPSRSSGNTIYF
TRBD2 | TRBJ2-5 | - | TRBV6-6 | TGTGCCAGCAGTTACTTGGGACTAGCGGGAGAGGAGACCCAGTACTTC | CASSYLGLAGEETQYF
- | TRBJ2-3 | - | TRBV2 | TGTGCCAGCAGGGAATTAGCGACTCGCAGCACAGATACGCAGTATTTT | CASRELATRSTDTQYF
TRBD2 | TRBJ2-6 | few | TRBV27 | TGTGCCAGCATTGGACTAGCGGGTACCCCTGGGGCCAACGTCCTGACTTTC | CASIGLAGTPGANVLTF
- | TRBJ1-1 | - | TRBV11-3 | TGTGCCAGCAGCCAGACAGTAGGGGACACTGTAGCTTTCTTT | CASSQTVGDTVAFF